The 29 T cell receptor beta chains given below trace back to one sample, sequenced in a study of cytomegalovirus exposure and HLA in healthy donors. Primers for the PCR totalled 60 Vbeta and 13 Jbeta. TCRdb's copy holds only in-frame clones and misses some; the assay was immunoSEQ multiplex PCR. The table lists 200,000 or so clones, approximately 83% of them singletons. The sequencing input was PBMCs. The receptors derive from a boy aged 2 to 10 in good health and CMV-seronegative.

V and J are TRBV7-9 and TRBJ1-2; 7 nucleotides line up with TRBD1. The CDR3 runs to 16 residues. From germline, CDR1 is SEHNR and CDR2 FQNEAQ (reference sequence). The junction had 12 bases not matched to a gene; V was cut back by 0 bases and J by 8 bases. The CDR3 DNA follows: TGTGCCAGCAGCTTAGCGACAGGGCGAGAACTATACGGCTACACCTTC. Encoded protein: CASSLATGRELYGYTF. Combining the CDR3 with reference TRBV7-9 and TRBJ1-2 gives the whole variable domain DTGVSQNPRHKITKRGQNVTFRCDPISEHNRLYWYRQTLGQGPEFLTYFQNEAQLEKSRLLSDRFSAERPKGSFSTLEIQRTEQGDSAMYLCASSLATGRELYGYTFGSGTRLTVV.

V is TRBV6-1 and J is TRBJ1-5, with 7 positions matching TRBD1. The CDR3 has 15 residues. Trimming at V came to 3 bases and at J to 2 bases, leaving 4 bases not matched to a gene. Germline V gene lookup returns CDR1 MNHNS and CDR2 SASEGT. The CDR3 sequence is CASSDGTARNQPQHF. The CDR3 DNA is TGTGCCAGCAGTGATGGGACAGCTCGCAATCAGCCCCAGCATTTT.

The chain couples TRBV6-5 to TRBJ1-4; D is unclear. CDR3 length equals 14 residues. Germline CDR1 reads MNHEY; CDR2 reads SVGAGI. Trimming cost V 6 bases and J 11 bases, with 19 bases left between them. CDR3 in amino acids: CASSYNNGVSKLFF. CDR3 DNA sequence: TGTGCCAGCAGCTATAACAATGGAGTCTCGAAACTGTTTTTT.

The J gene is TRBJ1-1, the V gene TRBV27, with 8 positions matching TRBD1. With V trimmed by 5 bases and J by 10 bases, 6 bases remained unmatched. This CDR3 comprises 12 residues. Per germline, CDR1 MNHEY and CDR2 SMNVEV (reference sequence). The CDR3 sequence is CASSTYRGIAFF. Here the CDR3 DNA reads TGTGCCAGCAGTACCTACAGGGGGATAGCTTTCTTT.

As DNA, the CDR3 is TGTGCCAGCAGCTTATGGCGGGGAAACACAGATACGCAGTATTTT. Amino acids: CASSLWRGNTDTQYF. The J gene is TRBJ2-3, the V gene TRBV7-9; D may be TRBD2 (6 bases). V lost 2 bases to trimming and J lost 2 bases, with 11 bases between them. The CDR3 loop spans 15 amino acids. The V gene's germline CDR1 is SEHNR and CDR2 FQNEAQ (reference sequence).

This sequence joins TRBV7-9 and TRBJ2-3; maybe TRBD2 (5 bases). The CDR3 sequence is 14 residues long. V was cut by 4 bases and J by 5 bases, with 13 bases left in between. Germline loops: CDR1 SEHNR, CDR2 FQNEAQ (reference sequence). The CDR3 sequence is CASSWEPTVDTQYF. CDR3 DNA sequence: TGTGCCAGCAGCTGGGAGCCGACCGTAGATACGCAGTATTTT. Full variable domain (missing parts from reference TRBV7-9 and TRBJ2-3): DTGVSQNPRHKITKRGQNVTFRCDPISEHNRLYWYRQTLGQGPEFLTYFQNEAQLEKSRLLSDRFSAERPKGSFSTLEIQRTEQGDSAMYLCASSWEPTVDTQYFGPGTRLTVL.

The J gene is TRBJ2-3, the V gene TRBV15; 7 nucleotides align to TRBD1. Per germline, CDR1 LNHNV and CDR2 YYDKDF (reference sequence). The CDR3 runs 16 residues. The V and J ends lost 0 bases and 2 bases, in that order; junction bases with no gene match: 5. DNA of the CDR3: TGTGCCACCAGCAGAGATTGGGGACAGTCCACAGATACGCAGTATTTT. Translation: CATSRDWGQSTDTQYF.

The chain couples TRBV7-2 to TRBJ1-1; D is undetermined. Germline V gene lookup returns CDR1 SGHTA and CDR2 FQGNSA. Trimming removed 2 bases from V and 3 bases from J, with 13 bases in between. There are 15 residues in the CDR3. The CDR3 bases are TGTGCCAGCAGCTTATTCCCAGGCAAGCACACTGAAGCTTTCTTT. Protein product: CASSLFPGKHTEAFF.

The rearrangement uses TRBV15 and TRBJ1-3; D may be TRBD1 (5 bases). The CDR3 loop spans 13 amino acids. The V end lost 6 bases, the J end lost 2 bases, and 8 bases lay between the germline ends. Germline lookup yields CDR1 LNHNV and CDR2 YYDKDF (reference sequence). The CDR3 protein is CATSQGPGNTIYF. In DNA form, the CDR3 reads TGTGCCACCAGTCAGGGCCCTGGAAACACCATATATTTT.

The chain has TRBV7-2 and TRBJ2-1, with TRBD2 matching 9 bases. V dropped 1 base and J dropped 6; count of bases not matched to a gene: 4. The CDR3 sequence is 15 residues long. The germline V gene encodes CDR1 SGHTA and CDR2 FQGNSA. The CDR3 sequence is CASSLEAGGRNEQFF. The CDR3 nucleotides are TGTGCCAGCAGCTTAGAAGCGGGGGGCCGCAATGAGCAGTTCTTC.

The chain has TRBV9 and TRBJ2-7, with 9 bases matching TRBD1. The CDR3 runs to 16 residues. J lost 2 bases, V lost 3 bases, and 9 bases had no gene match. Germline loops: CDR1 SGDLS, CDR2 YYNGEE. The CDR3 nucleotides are TGTGCCAGCAGCGCCGAACAGGGGGCCCCCCCCTACGAGCAGTACTTC. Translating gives CASSAEQGAPPYEQYF.

The DNA for the CDR3 is TGTGCCAGCTCACCCCAGACAGGGGGCACCGGGGAGCTGTTTTTT. As protein: CASSPQTGGTGELFF. The chain carries TRBV18 and TRBJ2-2; 9 bases line up with TRBD1. The germline V gene encodes CDR1 KGHSH and CDR2 LQKENI. V trimming: 3 bases; J trimming: 4 bases; junction bases outside the gene matches: 3. The CDR3 is 15 amino acids.

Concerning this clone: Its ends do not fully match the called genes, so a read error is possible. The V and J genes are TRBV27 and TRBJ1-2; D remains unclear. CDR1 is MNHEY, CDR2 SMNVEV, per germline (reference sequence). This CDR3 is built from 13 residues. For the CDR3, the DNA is TGTGCCAGCAGACCCGCGGTTGGGTATGGCCACACCTTC. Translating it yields CASRPAVGYGHTF.

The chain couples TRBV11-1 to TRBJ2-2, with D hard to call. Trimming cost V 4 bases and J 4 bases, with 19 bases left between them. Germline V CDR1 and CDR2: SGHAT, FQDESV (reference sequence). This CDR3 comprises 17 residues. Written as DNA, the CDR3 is TGTGCCAGCAGCTCCCTATTAGGTAACAGCCTCACCGGGGAGCTGTTTTTT. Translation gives CASSSLLGNSLTGELFF.

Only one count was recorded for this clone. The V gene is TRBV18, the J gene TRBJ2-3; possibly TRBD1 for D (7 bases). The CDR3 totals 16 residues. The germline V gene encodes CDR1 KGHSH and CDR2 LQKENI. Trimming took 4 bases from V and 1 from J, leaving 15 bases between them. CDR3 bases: TGTGCCAGCTCACGATTCGACAGGGAGGGCACAGATACGCAGTATTTT. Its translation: CASSRFDREGTDTQYF.

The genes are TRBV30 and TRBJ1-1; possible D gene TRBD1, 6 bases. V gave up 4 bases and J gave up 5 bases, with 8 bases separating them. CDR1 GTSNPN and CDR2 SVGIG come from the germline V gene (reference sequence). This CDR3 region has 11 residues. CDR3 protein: CAWKGETEAFF. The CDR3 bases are TGTGCCTGGAAGGGGGAAACTGAAGCTTTCTTT.

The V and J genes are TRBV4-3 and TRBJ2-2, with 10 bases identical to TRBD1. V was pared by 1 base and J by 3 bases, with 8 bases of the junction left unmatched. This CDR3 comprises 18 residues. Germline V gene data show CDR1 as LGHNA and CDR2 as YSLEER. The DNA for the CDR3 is TGCGCCAGCAGCCAAGGTTGGGACAGGGGATTGGACACCGGGGAGCTGTTTTTT. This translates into CASSQGWDRGLDTGELFF.

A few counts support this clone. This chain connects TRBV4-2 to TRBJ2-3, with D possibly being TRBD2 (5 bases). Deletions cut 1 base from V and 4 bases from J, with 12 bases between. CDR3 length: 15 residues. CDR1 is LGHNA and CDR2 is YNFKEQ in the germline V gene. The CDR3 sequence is CASSQALDGSDTQYF. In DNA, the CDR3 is TGTGCCAGCAGCCAAGCACTAGACGGGTCAGATACGCAGTATTTT.

The CDR3 loop is CASSTSGQGNTIYF. The CDR3, as DNA: TGTGCCAGCAGCACATCAGGACAGGGGAACACCATATATTTT. The chain carries TRBV6-5 and TRBJ1-3; 9 nucleotides align to TRBD1. This CDR3 contains 14 residues. Trimming removed 6 bases from V and 7 bases from J; junction bases left unmatched: 7. The V gene's germline CDR1 is MNHEY and CDR2 SVGAGI.

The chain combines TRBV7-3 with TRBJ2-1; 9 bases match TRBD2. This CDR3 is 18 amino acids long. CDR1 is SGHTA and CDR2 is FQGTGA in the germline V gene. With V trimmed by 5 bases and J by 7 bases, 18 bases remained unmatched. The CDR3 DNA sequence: TGTGCCAGCAGCCCCAGGGGGGCGGGGGGGCCCAGGGGTAATGAGCAGTTCTTC. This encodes CASSPRGAGGPRGNEQFF.

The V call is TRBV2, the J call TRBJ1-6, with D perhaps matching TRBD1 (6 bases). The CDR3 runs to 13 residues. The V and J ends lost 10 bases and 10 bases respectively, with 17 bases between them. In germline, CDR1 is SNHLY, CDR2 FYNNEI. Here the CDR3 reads CATLQGGRSPLHF. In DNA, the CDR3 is TGTGCCACCCTACAGGGCGGTCGATCACCCCTCCACTTT.

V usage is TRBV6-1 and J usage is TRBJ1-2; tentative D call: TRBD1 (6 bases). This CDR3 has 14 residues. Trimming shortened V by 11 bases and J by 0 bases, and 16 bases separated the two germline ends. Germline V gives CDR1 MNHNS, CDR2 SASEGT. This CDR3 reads CAGETGTSNYGYTF. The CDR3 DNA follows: TGTGCCGGAGAAACAGGGACGTCTAACTATGGCTACACCTTC.

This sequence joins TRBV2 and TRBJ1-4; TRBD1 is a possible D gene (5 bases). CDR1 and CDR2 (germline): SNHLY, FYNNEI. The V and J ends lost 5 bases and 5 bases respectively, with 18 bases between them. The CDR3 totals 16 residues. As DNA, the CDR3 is TGTGCCAGCAGTTATCGCGAGGCGGACATAAATGAAAAACTGTTTTTT. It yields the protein CASSYREADINEKLFF. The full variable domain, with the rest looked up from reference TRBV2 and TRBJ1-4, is EPEVTQTPSHQVTQMGQEVILRCVPISNHLYFYWYRQILGQKVEFLVSFYNNEISEKSEIFDDQFSVERPDGSNFTLKIRSTKLEDSAMYFCASSYREADINEKLFFGSGTQLSVL.

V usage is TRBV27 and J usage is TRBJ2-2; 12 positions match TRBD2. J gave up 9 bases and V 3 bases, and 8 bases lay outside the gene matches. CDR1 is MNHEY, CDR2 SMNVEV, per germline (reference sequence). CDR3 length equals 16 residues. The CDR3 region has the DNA TGTGCCAGCAGTTTGGGGCTAGCGGGGGGGCTACGGGAGCTGTTTTTT. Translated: CASSLGLAGGLRELFF.

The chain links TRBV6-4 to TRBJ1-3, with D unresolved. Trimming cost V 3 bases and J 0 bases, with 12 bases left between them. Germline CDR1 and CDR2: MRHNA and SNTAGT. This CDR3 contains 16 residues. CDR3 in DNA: TGTGCCAGCAGTGATCTAAAGCTGAACTCTGGAAACACCATATATTTT. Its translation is CASSDLKLNSGNTIYF.

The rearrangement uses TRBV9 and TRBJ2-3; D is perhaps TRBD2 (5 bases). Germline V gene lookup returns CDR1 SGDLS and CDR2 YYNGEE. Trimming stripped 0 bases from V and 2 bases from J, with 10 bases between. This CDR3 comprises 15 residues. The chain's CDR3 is CASSVVSGSTDTQYF. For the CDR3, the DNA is TGTGCCAGCAGCGTAGTTTCGGGGTCCACAGATACGCAGTATTTT.

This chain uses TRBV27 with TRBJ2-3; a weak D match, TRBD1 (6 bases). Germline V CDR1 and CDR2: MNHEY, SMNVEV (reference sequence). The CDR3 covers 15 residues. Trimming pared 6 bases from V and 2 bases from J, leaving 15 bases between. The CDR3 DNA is TGTGCCAGCAGACAGGGATCGATCATCACAGATACGCAGTATTTT. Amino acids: CASRQGSIITDTQYF.

The CDR3 loop reads CASSQDQSNQPQHF. CDR3 DNA sequence: TGCGCCAGCAGCCAAGATCAGAGCAATCAGCCCCAGCATTTT. The chain links TRBV4-3 to TRBJ1-5; D uncertain. The V and J ends lost 0 bases and 1 base respectively, with 4 bases between them. The CDR3 is 14 amino acids. The germline CDR1 and CDR2 sequences are LGHNA and YSLEER.

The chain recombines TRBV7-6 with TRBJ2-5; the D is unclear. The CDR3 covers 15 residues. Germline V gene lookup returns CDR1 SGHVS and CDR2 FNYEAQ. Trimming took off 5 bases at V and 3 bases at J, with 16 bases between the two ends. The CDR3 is CASSQRTVTEETQYF. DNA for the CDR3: TGTGCCAGCAGCCAACGAACTGTGACTGAAGAGACCCAGTACTTC. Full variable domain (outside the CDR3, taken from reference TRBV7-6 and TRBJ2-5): GAGVSQSPRYKVTKRGQDVALRCDPISGHVSLYWYRQALGQGPEFLTYFNYEAQQDKSGLPNDRFSAERPEGSISTLTIQRTEQRDSAMYRCASSQRTVTEETQYFGPGTRLLVL.